Each of the 11 T cell receptor beta chains below was sequenced from the same sample in a study of graft-versus-host responses after intestinal transplantation. These receptors' antigens are unknown. Here immunoSEQ multiplex PCR was the method, and the copy in TCRdb shows in-frame clones only, minus some. The sample yields roughly 120,000 clones, around 95% seen once. Sequenced material: unstimulated CD8+ T cells sorted from spleen or lymph node cells, taken before intestinal transplant. Receptors were obtained from a human donor who received an intestinal transplant.

This clone has only one observation. The J gene is TRBJ2-7, the V gene TRBV5-4; D is possibly TRBD1 or TRBD2 (6 bases each). This CDR3 has 14 residues. The germline V and J ends were trimmed by 4 bases and 6 bases, with 17 bases remaining between them. Germline V gene sequence: CDR1 SGHNT, CDR2 YYREEE (reference sequence). DNA of the CDR3: TGTGCCAGCAGCCCGTGGAACAGGGAGGCCGAGCAGTACTTC. Its protein product is CASSPWNREAEQYF. Complete variable domain (other parts from reference TRBV5-4 and TRBJ2-7): ETGVTQSPTHLIKTRGQQVTLRCSSQSGHNTVSWYQQALGQGPQFIFQYYREEENGRGNFPPRFSGLQFPNYSSELNVNALELDDSALYLCASSPWNREAEQYFGPGTRLTVT.

The gene calls are TRBV6-5 and TRBJ2-3; TRBD2 matches at 7 bases. The J segment lost 0 bases and the V segment lost 4 bases, leaving 4 bases of the junction unmatched. Germline V gene sequence: CDR1 MNHEY, CDR2 SVGAGI. This CDR3 comprises 15 residues. The CDR3 here is CASSSLAASTDTQYF. In nucleotides, the CDR3 is TGTGCCAGCAGTTCGCTAGCGGCTAGCACAGATACGCAGTATTTT.

The chain carries TRBV5-4 and TRBJ2-2; D unclear. The germline V gene encodes CDR1 SGHNT and CDR2 YYREEE (reference sequence). V gave up 4 bases and J gave up 1 base, with 11 bases separating them. This CDR3 has 15 amino acids. The chain's CDR3 is CASSRSQRNTGELFF. CDR3 nucleotides: TGTGCCAGCAGCCGCTCGCAGAGGAACACCGGGGAGCTGTTTTTT.

The chain couples TRBV7-9 to TRBJ2-2; TRBD1 agrees at 9 bases. Losses at the gene ends were 2 bases for V and 4 bases for J; bases not matched to a gene: 5. The CDR3 is made up of 16 amino acids. The germline V gene encodes CDR1 SEHNR and CDR2 FQNEAQ (reference sequence). In nucleotides, the CDR3 is TGTGCCAGCAGCTTATTACAGGGGGCGATCACCGGGGAGCTGTTTTTT. Its protein is CASSLLQGAITGELFF.

This rearrangement joins TRBV6-6 to TRBJ1-1, with D possibly being TRBD1 (6 bases). V was trimmed by 6 bases and J by 2 bases, leaving 10 bases between them. Looked up from germline, CDR1 is MNHNY and CDR2 is SVGAGI (reference sequence). This CDR3 has 13 amino acids. CDR3 sequence reads: CASRGTQNTEAFF. DNA for the CDR3: TGTGCCAGCAGGGGGACACAAAACACTGAAGCTTTCTTT.

V usage is TRBV6-5 and J usage is TRBJ1-1, with a possible D match to TRBD1 (6 bases). Germline V CDR1 and CDR2: MNHEY, SVGAGI. Trimming stripped 8 bases from V and 2 bases from J, with 12 bases between. The CDR3 length is 13 residues. The CDR3 protein is CASLQGRNTEAFF. CDR3 nucleotides: TGTGCCAGCCTGCAGGGGCGAAACACTGAAGCTTTCTTT.

The V and J genes are TRBV19 and TRBJ2-1; the match to TRBD2 covers 10 bases. This CDR3 contains 14 residues. CDR1 and CDR2 (germline): LNHDA, SQIVND (reference sequence). Losses at the gene ends were 3 bases for V and 10 bases for J; bases not matched to a gene: 6. As DNA, the CDR3 is TGTGCCAGTAGTATCCTAGCGGGAGCCGGCGAGCAGTTCTTC. It is translated as CASSILAGAGEQFF.

This clone came up once. The gene calls are TRBV5-1 and TRBJ2-1; 8 nucleotides match TRBD2. The length of the CDR3 is 16 residues. The V gene's germline CDR1 is SGHRS and CDR2 YFSETQ. V was clipped by 5 bases and J by 0 bases; unmatched bases: 7. Written as DNA, the CDR3 is TGCGCCAGCAGGGGCGGGAGGCCGAGCTCCTACAATGAGCAGTTCTTC. It codes for CASRGGRPSSYNEQFF.

This sequence joins TRBV9 and TRBJ2-1; either TRBD1 or TRBD2 may fit D (6 bases each). Looked up from germline, CDR1 is SGDLS and CDR2 is YYNGEE. Trimming shortened V by 6 bases and J by 4 bases, and 17 bases separated the two germline ends. The CDR3 runs to 15 residues. The CDR3 protein is CASKRGAGLYNEQFF. The CDR3 DNA reads as TGTGCCAGCAAAAGGGGGGCAGGGCTATACAATGAGCAGTTCTTC.

V is TRBV4-1 and J is TRBJ1-2; D gene ambiguous. The CDR3 has 15 amino acids. The germline gives CDR1 MGHRA, CDR2 YSYEKL. The V end lost 1 base, the J end lost 4 bases, and 13 bases lay between the germline ends. The CDR3 region is CASSQASWQSYGYTF. CDR3 bases: TGCGCCAGCAGCCAAGCTTCTTGGCAGAGCTATGGCTACACCTTC.

This clone was seen a single time. This chain links TRBV27 with TRBJ2-6; D remains ambiguous. V shed 8 bases and J shed 2 bases, with 10 bases lying between them. Germline V CDR1 and CDR2: MNHEY, SMNVEV (reference sequence). This CDR3 contains 14 residues. The CDR3 reads CASGTGTGANVLTF. As DNA, the CDR3 is TGTGCCAGCGGTACGGGCACTGGGGCCAACGTCCTGACTTTC.